These 26 T cell receptor beta chains originate from one sample sequenced in a study of T cell responses to AZD1222 COVID-19 vaccine. Clones were sequenced by immunoSEQ multiplex PCR, and TCRdb holds only the in-frame ones, with some missing. The repertoire table contains about 140,000 clones. What was sequenced was peripheral blood. The receptors stem from an adult in good health.

The rearrangement uses TRBV2 and TRBJ2-1; TRBD1 is a possible D gene (5 bases). The CDR3 runs to 12 residues. Between the trimmed V and J ends, which lost 6 bases and 11 bases, there was a span of 14 bases. Germline CDR1 SNHLY, CDR2 FYNNEI. DNA for the CDR3: TGTGCCAGCAGCCCCGGTACAGGCCAGCAGTTCTTC. As protein: CASSPGTGQQFF.

The gene calls are TRBV19 and TRBJ2-1, with D hard to call. The CDR3 is made up of 15 amino acids. The ends were cut back, 3 bases at V and 5 bases at J, with 14 bases in the middle. Germline loops: CDR1 LNHDA, CDR2 SQIVND (reference sequence). In DNA, the CDR3 is TGTGCCAGTAGTATGGAGCTCCTCGGGCACAATGAGCAGTTCTTC. Amino acid sequence: CASSMELLGHNEQFF.

This sequence joins TRBV29-1 and TRBJ1-1; possible D gene TRBD1, 5 bases. The CDR3 spans 12 residues. V lost 7 bases and J 1 base, leaving 10 bases between the germline ends. Germline V gene data show CDR1 as SQVTM and CDR2 as ANQGSEA. DNA of the CDR3: TGCAGCGCAGCAGGGACGAACACTGAAGCTTTCTTT. Protein: CSAAGTNTEAFF.

The chain joins TRBV4-1 to TRBJ1-2, with 8 bases lining up with TRBD1. Germline CDR1 MGHRA, CDR2 YSYEKL. The CDR3 runs 15 residues. J gave up 4 bases and V 1 base, and 5 bases lay outside the gene matches. CDR3 sequence: CASSQVAGQAYGYTF. CDR3 nucleotides: TGCGCCAGCAGCCAAGTGGCGGGACAGGCCTATGGCTACACCTTC.

V is TRBV5-1 and J is TRBJ1-2; D gene ambiguous. The CDR3 is made up of 13 amino acids. Looked up from germline, CDR1 is SGHRS and CDR2 is YFSETQ. V gave up 4 bases and J gave up 9 bases, with 16 bases separating them. CDR3 protein: CASSPESRRSYTF. CDR3 sequence (DNA): TGCGCCAGCAGCCCGGAGTCAAGACGGAGCTACACCTTC.

The genes are TRBV7-3 and TRBJ2-1; D not certain. V dropped 6 bases and J dropped 0 bases, with 12 bases sitting between them. The CDR3 is 15 residues long. Germline V gene lookup returns CDR1 SGHTA and CDR2 FQGTGA. CDR3 region: CASSLETNSYNEQFF. CDR3 DNA: TGTGCCAGCAGTCTTGAGACAAACTCCTACAATGAGCAGTTCTTC.

The J gene is TRBJ1-6, the V gene TRBV6-2 or TRBV6-3; the D is unclear. The CDR3 is 14 residues long. The V end was cut by 2 bases, the J end by 9 bases, with 11 bases between. The V gene's germline CDR1 is MNHEY and CDR2 SVGEGT. CDR3 in amino acids: CASSYPDWSSPLHF. CDR3 nucleotide sequence: TGTGCCAGCAGTTACCCCGATTGGAGTTCACCCCTCCACTTT.

The rearrangement joins TRBV30 to TRBJ1-2, with TRBD1 as a possible D gene (5 bases). From germline, CDR1 is GTSNPN and CDR2 SVGIG (reference sequence). CDR3 length: 13 residues. V gave up 0 bases and J gave up 4 bases, with 9 bases separating them. This CDR3 is CAWSVIGAYGYTF. The CDR3 coding sequence is TGTGCCTGGAGTGTAATAGGGGCCTATGGCTACACCTTC.

Turning to this clone: Other DNA sequences within the sample encode an identical CDR3. The chain links TRBV2 to TRBJ1-1; TRBD1 might be the D (5 bases). Trimming took off 6 bases at V and 5 bases at J, with 13 bases between the two ends. The CDR3 totals 13 residues. Germline V gene data show CDR1 as SNHLY and CDR2 as FYNNEI. CDR3 amino acids: CASRLGGETEAFF. The CDR3 DNA follows: TGTGCCAGCAGACTCGGGGGAGAGACTGAAGCTTTCTTT. The whole variable domain, filled in from reference TRBV2 and TRBJ1-1, reads EPEVTQTPSHQVTQMGQEVILRCVPISNHLYFYWYRQILGQKVEFLVSFYNNEISEKSEIFDDQFSVERPDGSNFTLKIRSTKLEDSAMYFCASRLGGETEAFFGQGTRLTVV.

This chain links TRBV18 with TRBJ2-7, with TRBD1 matching over 9 bases. The CDR3 is made up of 14 amino acids. Germline CDR1 reads KGHSH; CDR2 reads LQKENI. The V segment lost 5 bases and the J segment 3 bases; nucleotides outside the gene matches: 5. CDR3 bases: TGTGCCAGCTCAGGGACAGGGTATCGCTACGAGCAGTACTTC. Residues: CASSGTGYRYEQYF.

This chain uses TRBV7-9 with TRBJ2-7; D could derive from TRBD1 or TRBD2 (5 bases each). Trimming pared 1 base from V and 1 base from J, leaving 11 bases between. Germline V gene lookup returns CDR1 SEHNR and CDR2 FQNEAQ (reference sequence). This CDR3 region has 15 residues. CDR3 amino acids: CASSLVGTASYEQYF. The CDR3 region has the DNA TGTGCCAGCAGCTTAGTGGGGACGGCATCCTACGAGCAGTACTTC.

This rearrangement joins TRBV5-1 to TRBJ1-1, with D perhaps TRBD1 (6 bases). This CDR3 has 16 amino acids. Germline V gene lookup returns CDR1 SGHRS and CDR2 YFSETQ. The V end lost 0 bases, the J end lost 3 bases, and 15 bases lay between the germline ends. The CDR3 nucleotides read TGCGCCAGCAGCTTGGCGGTGGGGGGGCTGGACACTGAAGCTTTCTTT. It codes for CASSLAVGGLDTEAFF.

As regards this clone: This specimen includes other DNA sequences encoding the same CDR3. This chain links TRBV7-2 with TRBJ1-1; D is uncertain. The CDR3 is 14 residues long. Germline assignment: CDR1 SGHTA and CDR2 FQGNSA. The V end lost 1 base, the J end lost 0 bases, and 6 bases lay between the germline ends. CDR3 protein: CASSLGPLNTEAFF. DNA for the CDR3: TGTGCCAGCAGCTTAGGGCCGCTGAACACTGAAGCTTTCTTT. The variable domain in full, completed from reference TRBV7-2 and TRBJ1-1, reads GAGVSQSPSNKVTEKGKDVELRCDPISGHTALYWYRQSLGQGLEFLIYFQGNSAPDKSGLPSDRFSAERTGGSVSTLTIQRTQQEDSAVYLCASSLGPLNTEAFFGQGTRLTVV.

The chain has TRBV19 and TRBJ2-3; TRBD1 aligns across 8 bases. Germline loops: CDR1 LNHDA, CDR2 SQIVND (reference sequence). With 3 bases clipped from V and 5 bases from J, the junction kept 4 bases outside the gene matches. This CDR3 contains 14 residues. CDR3 nucleotide sequence: TGTGCCAGTAGTATCCAGGGGGCAAAAGATACGCAGTATTTT. Encoded protein: CASSIQGAKDTQYF.

The rearrangement links TRBV30 to TRBJ1-6; TRBD1 is a possible D gene (5 bases). The CDR3 runs to 15 residues. Germline CDR1 GTSNPN, CDR2 SVGIG (reference sequence). The V and J ends lost 1 base and 8 bases respectively, with 15 bases between them. In DNA, the CDR3 is TGTGCCTGGAGTGCCCATCGGGGGTTGGATTCACCCCTCCACTTT. It codes for CAWSAHRGLDSPLHF.

The chain employs TRBV6-1 and TRBJ2-3; D may be TRBD2 (5 bases). V shed 3 bases and J shed 10 bases, with 14 bases lying between them. CDR1 and CDR2 (germline): MNHNS, SASEGT. CDR3 length equals 13 residues. This CDR3 reads CASSDIEGVAQYF. Written as DNA, the CDR3 is TGTGCCAGCAGTGATATAGAGGGAGTCGCGCAGTATTTT.

This chain joins TRBV6-5 and TRBJ1-2, with unresolved D. The CDR3 runs 13 residues. Germline lookup yields CDR1 MNHEY and CDR2 SVGAGI. V was pared by 0 bases and J by 6 bases, with 8 bases between. The CDR3 sequence is CASSYSTSNGYTF. The CDR3 coding sequence is TGTGCCAGCAGTTACTCGACTAGTAATGGCTACACCTTC.

This chain uses TRBV9 with TRBJ1-1; no reliable D call. CDR1 SGDLS and CDR2 YYNGEE come from the germline V gene. There are 15 residues in the CDR3. The V end lost 0 bases, the J end lost 3 bases, and 12 bases lay between the germline ends. The CDR3 nucleotides read TGTGCCAGCAGCGTAGACCCCGGTCGGGACACTGAAGCTTTCTTT. It is translated as CASSVDPGRDTEAFF.

V gene TRBV7-3 combines with J gene TRBJ1-1, with D uncertain. Trimming removed 4 bases from V and 1 base from J, with 7 bases in between. Germline CDR1 and CDR2: SGHTA and FQGTGA. The CDR3 length is 13 residues. This CDR3 is CASSSNPNTEAFF. The CDR3 DNA is TGTGCCAGCAGCTCCAACCCGAACACTGAAGCTTTCTTT.

V gene TRBV4-1 combines with J gene TRBJ2-1, with TRBD1 matching 9 bases. V trimming: 0 bases; J trimming: 8 bases; junction bases outside the gene matches: 11. From germline, CDR1 is MGHRA and CDR2 YSYEKL. The CDR3 spans 17 residues. CDR3 amino acids: CASSQDERTGVRHEQFF. The CDR3 nucleotides are TGCGCCAGCAGCCAAGACGAGAGGACAGGGGTTCGGCATGAGCAGTTCTTC.

The V and J genes are TRBV7-9 and TRBJ1-1; 8 nucleotides agree with TRBD1. The CDR3 runs to 15 residues. V shed 4 bases, J shed 5 bases, and the junction held 9 bases outside the gene matches. CDR1 is SEHNR, CDR2 FQNEAQ, per germline (reference sequence). The CDR3 reads CASSSWTGISTEAFF. The CDR3 region has the DNA TGTGCCAGCAGCTCGTGGACAGGGATAAGTACTGAAGCTTTCTTT.

The V and J genes are TRBV19 and TRBJ1-2; 9 nucleotides match TRBD1. V gave up 4 bases and J gave up 5 bases; unmatched junction bases: 5. The germline V gene encodes CDR1 LNHDA and CDR2 SQIVND (reference sequence). This CDR3 has 14 amino acids. The CDR3 DNA sequence: TGTGCCAGTAGTACCCGGACAGGGGTATATGGCTACACCTTC. Its translation is CASSTRTGVYGYTF.

The chain couples TRBV10-2 to TRBJ2-3; a possible D gene is TRBD2 (5 bases). The CDR3 runs to 17 residues. Germline CDR1 is WSHSY and CDR2 is SAAADI. Trimming took 6 bases from V and 0 from J, leaving 19 bases between them. CDR3 sequence (DNA): TGCGCCAGCAGGCATTGGACTCCGTCGATTAGCACAGATACGCAGTATTTT. Amino acids: CASRHWTPSISTDTQYF.

The chain is built from TRBV30 and TRBJ1-2; 8 nucleotides align to TRBD1. Germline V gene sequence: CDR1 GTSNPN, CDR2 SVGIG (reference sequence). The length of the CDR3 is 14 residues. Trimming at V came to 2 bases and at J to 8 bases, leaving 10 bases not matched to a gene. Written as DNA, the CDR3 is TGTGCCTGGAGTAGGGGACAGGTCGTGGGGGGCTACACCTTC. Protein: CAWSRGQVVGGYTF.

The V and J genes are TRBV19 and TRBJ1-5, with D perhaps matching TRBD1 (5 bases). The CDR3 is made up of 14 amino acids. Germline V gene lookup returns CDR1 LNHDA and CDR2 SQIVND (reference sequence). V was cut by 6 bases and J by 0 bases, with 9 bases left in between. CDR3 DNA sequence: TGTGCCAGTAGCGACAGAGATAGCAATCAGCCCCAGCATTTT. This sequence encodes CASSDRDSNQPQHF.

This sequence joins TRBV30 and TRBJ1-1; D is unresolved. The germline V gene encodes CDR1 GTSNPN and CDR2 SVGIG (reference sequence). The CDR3 runs to 13 residues. The V end was cut by 0 bases, the J end by 5 bases, with 10 bases between. The CDR3 reads CAWSVQTGTEAFF. The CDR3 DNA is TGTGCCTGGAGTGTACAAACGGGGACTGAAGCTTTCTTT.